Below, 15 T cell receptor beta chains from the same sample are listed, as sequenced in a study of CD8+ T cells in alopecia areata. The sequencing template was cDNA reverse transcribed from extracted RNA. The repertoire was sequenced with immunoSEQ multiplex PCR; TCRdb's copy has only in-frame clones and lacks some. This sample has about 64,000 clones, with 44% found just once. Specimen: NKG2D-low CD8+ T cells sorted from blood. The receptors come from a human donor with alopecia areata.

This clone turned up a few times. The CDR3 bases are TGCAGCGTTGACGGGCCCACCATCTACGAGCAGTACTTC. Its protein is CSVDGPTIYEQYF. This chain uses TRBV29-1 with TRBJ2-7; D not resolved. Deletions cut 3 bases from V and 3 bases from J, with 12 bases between. This CDR3 spans 13 amino acids. Germline values: CDR1 SQVTM, CDR2 ANQGSEA.

J is TRBJ2-5 and V is TRBV7-6; unclear D gene. V was shortened by 1 base and J by 2 bases, with 8 bases between the two germline ends. This CDR3 spans 14 amino acids. The germline gives CDR1 SGHVS, CDR2 FNYEAQ. The CDR3 protein is CASSLGRRQETQYF. The CDR3 coding sequence is TGTGCCAGCAGCTTAGGGCGCCGACAAGAGACCCAGTACTTC.

This clone was observed a handful of times. The CDR3 sequence: CSVVGQRNLYEQYF. The CDR3 DNA reads TGCAGCGTTGTAGGCCAGAGGAATTTGTACGAGCAGTACTTC. The chain combines TRBV29-1 with TRBJ2-7; D gene unclear. CDR1 is SQVTM, CDR2 ANQGSEA, per germline. With 4 bases removed from V and 4 bases from J, the gap between germline ends came to 17 bases. The CDR3 loop spans 14 amino acids.

This sequence joins TRBV9 and TRBJ2-7; D possibly corresponds to TRBD1 (5 bases). From germline, CDR1 is SGDLS and CDR2 YYNGEE. CDR3 length: 16 residues. Trimming took 0 bases from V and 4 from J, leaving 17 bases between them. The CDR3 loop is CASSVDRRQLRYEQYF. CDR3 bases: TGTGCCAGCAGCGTAGATCGGCGACAGTTAAGATACGAGCAGTACTTC.

The chain employs TRBV29-1 and TRBJ2-5, with 10 bases fitting TRBD2. The end of the DNA is better explained by TRBJ2-7, so the J call may be wrong. Germline CDR1 is SQVTM and CDR2 is ANQGSEA. There are 14 residues in the CDR3. The CDR3 sequence is CSVHPLAGAYEQYF. CDR3 sequence (DNA): TGCAGCGTTCACCCCCTAGCGGGAGCCTACGAGCAGTACTTC.

The rearrangement links TRBV19 to TRBJ1-5, with D perhaps TRBD1 (5 bases). The germline CDR1 and CDR2 sequences are LNHDA and SQIVND (reference sequence). The CDR3 has 13 residues. V gave up 5 bases and J gave up 9 bases, with 14 bases separating them. The CDR3 reads CASSPPGKGPQHF. DNA for the CDR3: TGTGCCAGTAGTCCCCCAGGGAAGGGGCCCCAGCATTTT.

V is TRBV9 and J is TRBJ2-3; TRBD1 aligns across 9 bases. The CDR3 is 14 amino acids. Unmatched junction bases numbered 0, after V lost 0 bases and J lost 4 bases. Germline assignment: CDR1 SGDLS and CDR2 YYNGEE. In nucleotides, the CDR3 is TGTGCCAGCAGCGTAGGGGACAGGGCAGATACGCAGTATTTT. Protein product: CASSVGDRADTQYF.

This clone showed up just a few times. CDR3 region: CASSYGTNTEAFF. The CDR3 DNA is TGTGCCAGCAGTTACGGAACTAACACTGAAGCTTTCTTT. V and J are TRBV6-6 and TRBJ1-1; no clear D gene. V was trimmed by 2 bases and J by 2 bases, leaving 6 bases between them. Germline lookup yields CDR1 MNHNY and CDR2 SVGAGI (reference sequence). The CDR3 contains 13 residues.

V usage is TRBV13 and J usage is TRBJ2-7; weak D call: TRBD1 (5 bases). CDR1 is PRHDT, CDR2 FYEKMQ, per germline (reference sequence). CDR3 length: 15 residues. The V gene lost 3 bases and the J gene lost 2 bases, with 14 bases spanning the gap. CDR3 residues: CASSFLAGLTYEQYF. The CDR3 nucleotides are TGTGCCAGCAGCTTTCTGGCAGGGTTAACCTACGAGCAGTACTTC.

This chain links TRBV27 with TRBJ2-1; possible D gene TRBD2, 5 bases. Per the germline V gene, CDR1 is MNHEY and CDR2 is SMNVEV (reference sequence). V lost 9 bases, J lost 0 bases, and 15 bases lay in between. The CDR3 loop spans 15 amino acids. The CDR3 DNA reads as TGTGCCAGTCGTCGGAGGATGAGCTCCTACAATGAGCAGTTCTTC. Its translation is CASRRRMSSYNEQFF.

V gene TRBV14 combines with J gene TRBJ2-7; 9 bases agree with TRBD2. Germline V gives CDR1 SGHDN, CDR2 FVKESK. The CDR3 sequence is 14 residues long. V lost 9 bases and J lost 2; bases outside the gene matches: 8. The CDR3 spells CASYLGGRAYEQYF. CDR3 nucleotide sequence: TGTGCCAGTTACCTCGGCGGGAGGGCCTACGAGCAGTACTTC.

The chain combines TRBV5-6 with TRBJ2-1, with TRBD1 identical over 8 bases. CDR1 SGHDT and CDR2 YYEEEE come from the germline V gene. The length of the CDR3 is 15 residues. Trimming cost V 0 bases and J 9 bases; bases outside gene matches: 8. The CDR3 loop reads CASSLGTGPGREQFF. For the CDR3, the DNA is TGTGCCAGCAGCTTGGGGACAGGGCCGGGGCGTGAGCAGTTCTTC.

This clone was found a few times. The rearrangement uses TRBV4-3 and TRBJ2-2; 9 nucleotides align to TRBD2. From germline, CDR1 is LGHNA and CDR2 YSLEER. V was pared by 4 bases and J by 6 bases, with 9 bases of the junction left unmatched. The CDR3 is made up of 16 amino acids. This CDR3 is CASSRRGLASAGELFF. The CDR3 DNA follows: TGCGCCAGCAGCCGAAGGGGACTAGCTTCCGCCGGGGAGCTGTTTTTT.

This clone has a single count. V is TRBV9 and J is TRBJ1-2; 10 bases fit TRBD1. Germline V lookup: CDR1 SGDLS, CDR2 YYNGEE. Losses at the gene ends were 3 bases for V and 6 bases for J; bases not matched to a gene: 8. The CDR3 extends over 15 amino acids. The CDR3 DNA reads as TGTGCCAGCAGCGCCCGACAGGGGGCAGGAAATGGCTACACCTTC. This sequence encodes CASSARQGAGNGYTF.

The V gene is TRBV7-9, the J gene TRBJ1-2, with 9 bases matching TRBD1. V shed 5 bases and J 7 bases; nucleotides not matched to a gene: 11. In germline, CDR1 is SEHNR, CDR2 FQNEAQ (reference sequence). This CDR3 spans 15 amino acids. The CDR3 DNA reads TGTGCCAGCAGCCAGAAACAGGGGGCGTTGATTGGCTACACCTTC. Translated: CASSQKQGALIGYTF.